The 32 T cell receptor beta chains listed next were all sequenced from one sample in a study of T cell responses to AZD1222 COVID-19 vaccine. Clones were sequenced by immunoSEQ multiplex PCR, and TCRdb holds only the in-frame ones, with some missing. This sample has 90,000 to 130,000 clones, with roughly 90% found just once. The material sequenced was peripheral blood, taken on day 0 of AZD1222 vaccination. The receptors shown here come from an adult in good health.

The chain is built from TRBV6-5 and TRBJ2-7; D call uncertain. The germline V and J ends were trimmed by 5 bases and 3 bases, with 11 bases remaining between them. The CDR3 has 13 amino acids. Germline loops: CDR1 MNHEY, CDR2 SVGAGI. CDR3 loop: CASSPGWGYEQYF. The CDR3 nucleotides read TGTGCCAGCAGTCCTGGGTGGGGCTACGAGCAGTACTTC.

The J gene is TRBJ2-2, the V gene TRBV2, with 7 positions matching TRBD1. The CDR3 contains 15 residues. The junction had 10 bases not matched to a gene; V was cut back by 6 bases and J by 6 bases. Germline lookup yields CDR1 SNHLY and CDR2 FYNNEI. The CDR3 reads CASSRAGGQAGELFF. The CDR3 nucleotides are TGTGCCAGCAGCCGCGCGGGCGGACAGGCCGGGGAGCTGTTTTTT.

Points on this clone: This specimen includes other DNA sequences encoding the same CDR3. The chain joins TRBV19 to TRBJ1-1; D gene uncertain. The CDR3 runs 13 residues. Trimming took 6 bases from V and 0 from J, leaving 8 bases between them. CDR1 is LNHDA, CDR2 SQIVND, per germline (reference sequence). The CDR3 sequence: CASSPALNTEAFF. The CDR3 region has the DNA TGTGCCAGTAGCCCGGCGCTGAACACTGAAGCTTTCTTT.

This sequence joins TRBV3-1 (or the pseudogene TRBV3-2) and TRBJ2-1; D unresolved. From germline, CDR1 is LGHDT and CDR2 YNNKEL (reference sequence). There are 15 residues in the CDR3. Deletions cut 1 base from V and 0 bases from J, with 7 bases between. The CDR3 DNA is TGTGCCAGCAGCCAAGGGGTGGACTCCTACAATGAGCAGTTCTTC. Amino acid sequence: CASSQGVDSYNEQFF.

The chain uses TRBV6-6 and TRBJ2-7; 7 bases agree with TRBD2. Trimming cost V 2 bases and J 3 bases; bases outside gene matches: 10. Germline CDR1 MNHNY, CDR2 SVGAGI (reference sequence). CDR3 length equals 16 residues. The CDR3 DNA reads TGTGCCAGCAGTTACGGGGAGGGACTCCCAAACTACGAGCAGTACTTC. Translating it yields CASSYGEGLPNYEQYF.

The gene calls are TRBV2 and TRBJ2-7; a weak D match, TRBD2 (7 bases). Germline V gives CDR1 SNHLY, CDR2 FYNNEI. Trimming stripped 4 bases from V and 1 base from J, with 11 bases between. CDR3 length equals 14 residues. The CDR3 region is CASSGAGQSYEQYF. The CDR3, as DNA: TGTGCCAGCAGTGGAGCGGGACAATCCTACGAGCAGTACTTC.

J is TRBJ1-2 and V is TRBV6-5, with no clear D. V lost 4 bases and J lost 5, with 8 bases in between. The length of the CDR3 is 12 residues. The germline CDR1 and CDR2 sequences are MNHEY and SVGAGI. As DNA, the CDR3 is TGTGCCAGCAGTTCCGGTCCTTATGGCTACACCTTC. This encodes CASSSGPYGYTF.

The chain is built from TRBV7-2 and TRBJ1-5; no reliable D call. Per germline, CDR1 SGHTA and CDR2 FQGNSA. V lost 6 bases and J 4 bases, leaving 13 bases between the germline ends. The length of the CDR3 is 14 residues. The CDR3 is CASRAPGHNQPQHF. CDR3 in DNA: TGTGCCAGCAGGGCTCCGGGCCATAATCAGCCCCAGCATTTT. The variable domain in full, with the rest retrieved from reference TRBV7-2 and TRBJ1-5, is GAGVSQSPSNKVTEKGKDVELRCDPISGHTALYWYRQSLGQGLEFLIYFQGNSAPDKSGLPSDRFSAERTGGSVSTLTIQRTQQEDSAVYLCASRAPGHNQPQHFGDGTRLSIL.

The chain combines TRBV7-2 with TRBJ2-1, with TRBD1 identical over 10 bases. Losses at the gene ends were 6 bases for V and 5 bases for J; bases not matched to a gene: 7. The CDR3 contains 15 residues. The germline CDR1 and CDR2 sequences are SGHTA and FQGNSA. CDR3 amino acids: CASSHGTGANNEQFF. The CDR3 DNA sequence: TGTGCCAGCAGTCACGGGACAGGGGCTAACAATGAGCAGTTCTTC.

This sequence joins TRBV7-9 and TRBJ1-4; 7 positions match TRBD1. The CDR3 covers 14 residues. The germline CDR1 and CDR2 sequences are SEHNR and FQNEAQ (reference sequence). V gave up 0 bases and J gave up 7 bases; unmatched junction bases: 2. The CDR3 DNA reads TGTGCCAGCAGCTTAGCAGGGGGCTCTGAAAAACTGTTTTTT. This encodes CASSLAGGSEKLFF.

The CDR3 sequence is CASSFFPPPRSSYEQYF. CDR3 DNA sequence: TGTGCCAGCAGTTTTTTCCCCCCGCCCCGGAGCTCCTACGAGCAGTACTTC. The chain uses TRBV27 and TRBJ2-7; D is ambiguous. This CDR3 comprises 17 residues. Between the trimmed V and J ends, which lost 3 bases and 0 bases, there was a span of 18 bases. Per germline, CDR1 MNHEY and CDR2 SMNVEV (reference sequence).

The V gene is TRBV20-1, the J gene TRBJ1-1; D possibly corresponds to TRBD1 (5 bases). The germline gives CDR1 DFQATT, CDR2 SNEGSKA (reference sequence). This CDR3 contains 11 residues. V lost 0 bases, J lost 13 bases, and 12 bases lay in between. Here the CDR3 reads CSARDWGGDFF. The CDR3 nucleotides read TGCAGTGCTAGAGATTGGGGGGGTGATTTCTTT.

The chain uses TRBV29-1 and TRBJ2-7, with D possibly being TRBD2 (5 bases). Trimming shortened V by 1 base and J by 3 bases, and 7 bases separated the two germline ends. CDR3 size: 12 residues. Germline-derived CDR1 and CDR2 are SQVTM and ANQGSEA. The CDR3 nucleotides are TGCAGCGTTGAAGGGGAGTACTACGAGCAGTACTTC. Its protein is CSVEGEYYEQYF.

The chain has TRBV12-3 or TRBV12-4 and TRBJ2-2; a possible D gene is TRBD1 (5 bases). The V end was cut by 4 bases, the J end by 6 bases, with 9 bases between. The CDR3 totals 13 residues. In DNA, the CDR3 is TGTGCCAGCAGTTCCTCCAGGGCCGGGGAGCTGTTTTTT. It encodes CASSSSRAGELFF.

The chain is built from TRBV11-2 and TRBJ1-1; D unresolved. This CDR3 has 13 residues. Per germline, CDR1 SGHAT and CDR2 FQNNGV. The germline V and J ends were trimmed by 1 base and 8 bases, with 11 bases remaining between them. Here the CDR3 DNA reads TGTGCCAGCAGCTTAGGCGGAGGTTCCGAAGCTTTCTTT. As protein: CASSLGGGSEAFF.

The chain links TRBV2 to TRBJ2-7, with D unresolved. V lost 1 base and J 6 bases, leaving 1 base between the germline ends. The CDR3 totals 10 residues. The germline gives CDR1 SNHLY, CDR2 FYNNEI. CDR3 loop: CASSEVEQYF. In DNA form, the CDR3 reads TGTGCCAGCAGTGAAGTCGAGCAGTACTTC.

This chain connects TRBV4-1 to TRBJ2-3, with 8 bases aligning to TRBD2. The CDR3 is 14 residues long. Germline lookup yields CDR1 MGHRA and CDR2 YSYEKL. With V trimmed by 3 bases and J by 1 base, 0 bases remained unmatched. CDR3 DNA: TGCGCCAGCAGCCAGCGGGAGGGCACAGATACGCAGTATTTT. It specifies CASSQREGTDTQYF.

The gene calls are TRBV4-1 and TRBJ1-1; 10 positions agree with TRBD1. This CDR3 comprises 15 residues. Trimming cost V 5 bases and J 6 bases; bases outside gene matches: 9. The germline V gene encodes CDR1 MGHRA and CDR2 YSYEKL. The CDR3 is CASSAPGQGLAEAFF. CDR3 in DNA: TGCGCCAGCAGCGCCCCGGGACAGGGGTTGGCTGAAGCTTTCTTT.

This clone came up a few times. The J gene is TRBJ1-5, the V gene TRBV2; D gene uncertain. The CDR3 has 15 residues. Germline lookup yields CDR1 SNHLY and CDR2 FYNNEI. Trimming left V 4 bases short and J 0 bases short, with 10 bases between. The CDR3 DNA is TGTGCCAGCAGTGGGGCGGGGAATAGCAATCAGCCCCAGCATTTT. This encodes CASSGAGNSNQPQHF.

This clone showed up just once. The chain carries TRBV27 and TRBJ2-7, with 11 bases that match TRBD1. The V gene's germline CDR1 is MNHEY and CDR2 SMNVEV (reference sequence). J was trimmed by 9 bases and V by 5 bases; bases with no gene match: 3. The CDR3 is 12 amino acids. CDR3 nucleotides: TGTGCCAGCAGTGGACAGGGGGCTTGGCAGTACTTC. As protein: CASSGQGAWQYF.

This chain uses TRBV5-4 with TRBJ2-1, with D perhaps TRBD2 (5 bases). The length of the CDR3 is 14 residues. Germline loops: CDR1 SGHNT, CDR2 YYREEE (reference sequence). V gave up 10 bases and J gave up 1 base, with 15 bases separating them. CDR3: CASKGGPSYNEQFF. In DNA form, the CDR3 reads TGTGCCTCTAAGGGCGGGCCTTCCTACAATGAGCAGTTCTTC.

With respect to this clone: At one boundary the junction diverges from the germline segment, which might be a read error. V and J are TRBV2 and TRBJ1-1; no reliable D call. Germline lookup yields CDR1 SNHLY and CDR2 FYNNEI. The CDR3 has 15 residues. In DNA form, the CDR3 reads TGTGCCAGCCGTGAACTCGAGACTCTGAACACTGAAGCTTTCTTT. Translated, it gives CASRELETLNTEAFF. The variable domain in full, completed from reference TRBV2 and TRBJ1-1, reads EPEVTQTPSHQVTQMGQEVILRCVPISNHLYFYWYRQILGQKVEFLVSFYNNEISEKSEIFDDQFSVERPDGSNFTLKIRSTKLEDSAMYFCASRELETLNTEAFFGQGTRLTVV.

V usage is TRBV7-6 and J usage is TRBJ1-2, with 10 bases that match TRBD1. The CDR3 runs 17 residues. V was clipped by 1 base and J by 1 base; unmatched bases: 6. The germline gives CDR1 SGHVS, CDR2 FNYEAQ. CDR3 residues: CASSLDPTGGGNYGYTF. The CDR3 DNA reads TGTGCCAGCAGCTTAGATCCGACAGGGGGCGGTAACTATGGCTACACCTTC. Filled out from reference TRBV7-6 and TRBJ1-2, the complete variable domain reads GAGVSQSPRYKVTKRGQDVALRCDPISGHVSLYWYRQALGQGPEFLTYFNYEAQQDKSGLPNDRFSAERPEGSISTLTIQRTEQRDSAMYRCASSLDPTGGGNYGYTFGSGTRLTVV.

This clone appeared a few times. The chain joins TRBV7-9 to TRBJ1-4; D perhaps matches TRBD1 (5 bases). Per the germline V gene, CDR1 is SEHNR and CDR2 is FQNEAQ (reference sequence). This CDR3 comprises 13 residues. V lost 7 bases and J lost 2, with 8 bases in between. CDR3 nucleotides: TGTGCCAGCATTTCAGGGACTAATGAAAAACTGTTTTTT. Amino acid sequence: CASISGTNEKLFF.

The chain uses TRBV10-2 and TRBJ1-1; the match to TRBD1 covers 10 bases. V shed 6 bases, J shed 3 bases, and the junction held 10 bases outside the gene matches. Germline lookup yields CDR1 WSHSY and CDR2 SAAADI. There are 16 residues in the CDR3. DNA for the CDR3: TGCGCCAGCAGACAAGACAGGGGGCGAATGGACACTGAAGCTTTCTTT. This translates into CASRQDRGRMDTEAFF.

This chain joins TRBV6-5 and TRBJ1-2; D is unclear. V lost 0 bases and J lost 4, with 15 bases in between. In germline, CDR1 is MNHEY, CDR2 SVGAGI. This CDR3 spans 16 amino acids. The CDR3 DNA reads as TGTGCCAGCAGTTACTCGAGTTCCCCAGCAGGCTATGGCTACACCTTC. Protein: CASSYSSSPAGYGYTF.

V gene TRBV5-1 combines with J gene TRBJ1-2; TRBD1 aligns across 7 bases. This CDR3 has 13 amino acids. The germline V gene has CDR1 SGHRS and CDR2 YFSETQ. Trimming cost V 4 bases and J 8 bases; bases outside gene matches: 8. For the CDR3, the DNA is TGCGCCAGCAGCGTCCGGGACAGCGACGGCTACACCTTC. Translated: CASSVRDSDGYTF.

This sequence joins TRBV7-9 and TRBJ2-4, with D perhaps matching TRBD1 (6 bases). Between the trimmed V and J ends, which lost 5 bases and 3 bases, there was a span of 14 bases. Germline loops: CDR1 SEHNR, CDR2 FQNEAQ (reference sequence). This CDR3 comprises 15 residues. CDR3 sequence reads: CASSPGEGGKNIQYF. The CDR3 region has the DNA TGTGCCAGCAGCCCAGGGGAAGGTGGCAAAAACATTCAGTACTTC.

V and J are TRBV27 and TRBJ2-1, with D unclear. V lost 3 bases and J lost 5, with 8 bases in between. CDR3 length: 13 amino acids. Germline V gene sequence: CDR1 MNHEY, CDR2 SMNVEV (reference sequence). CDR3 protein: CASSFGPDNEQFF. CDR3 DNA: TGTGCCAGCAGTTTCGGACCTGACAATGAGCAGTTCTTC.

This chain joins TRBV4-1 and TRBJ1-3, with D uncertain. CDR1 and CDR2 (germline): MGHRA, YSYEKL. The V end was cut by 0 bases, the J end by 0 bases, with 12 bases between. The CDR3 totals 17 residues. The CDR3 reads CASSQERRSFSGNTIYF. The CDR3 DNA follows: TGCGCCAGCAGCCAAGAGCGGCGCAGTTTCTCTGGAAACACCATATATTTT.

The V and J genes are TRBV10-3 and TRBJ1-1; maybe TRBD1 (6 bases). V shed 6 bases and J shed 4 bases, with 15 bases lying between them. The CDR3 covers 14 residues. Germline loops: CDR1 ENHRY, CDR2 SYGVKD. CDR3 sequence reads: CAIRGQGSVTEAFF. The CDR3 nucleotides read TGTGCCATCAGGGGGCAGGGGAGCGTCACTGAAGCTTTCTTT.

The chain joins TRBV5-6 to TRBJ2-5, with TRBD1 as a possible D gene (5 bases). Looked up from germline, CDR1 is SGHDT and CDR2 is YYEEEE. This CDR3 is built from 14 residues. Trimming cost V 2 bases and J 6 bases, with 14 bases left between them. The CDR3 nucleotides read TGTGCCAGCAGCTTAGACAGTCTACTAAAGACCCAGTACTTC. It translates to CASSLDSLLKTQYF. The whole variable domain, remainder taken from reference TRBV5-6 and TRBJ2-5, is DAGVTQSPTHLIKTRGQQVTLRCSPKSGHDTVSWYQQALGQGPQFIFQYYEEEERQRGNFPDRFSGHQFPNYSSELNVNALLLGDSALYLCASSLDSLLKTQYFGPGTRLLVL.